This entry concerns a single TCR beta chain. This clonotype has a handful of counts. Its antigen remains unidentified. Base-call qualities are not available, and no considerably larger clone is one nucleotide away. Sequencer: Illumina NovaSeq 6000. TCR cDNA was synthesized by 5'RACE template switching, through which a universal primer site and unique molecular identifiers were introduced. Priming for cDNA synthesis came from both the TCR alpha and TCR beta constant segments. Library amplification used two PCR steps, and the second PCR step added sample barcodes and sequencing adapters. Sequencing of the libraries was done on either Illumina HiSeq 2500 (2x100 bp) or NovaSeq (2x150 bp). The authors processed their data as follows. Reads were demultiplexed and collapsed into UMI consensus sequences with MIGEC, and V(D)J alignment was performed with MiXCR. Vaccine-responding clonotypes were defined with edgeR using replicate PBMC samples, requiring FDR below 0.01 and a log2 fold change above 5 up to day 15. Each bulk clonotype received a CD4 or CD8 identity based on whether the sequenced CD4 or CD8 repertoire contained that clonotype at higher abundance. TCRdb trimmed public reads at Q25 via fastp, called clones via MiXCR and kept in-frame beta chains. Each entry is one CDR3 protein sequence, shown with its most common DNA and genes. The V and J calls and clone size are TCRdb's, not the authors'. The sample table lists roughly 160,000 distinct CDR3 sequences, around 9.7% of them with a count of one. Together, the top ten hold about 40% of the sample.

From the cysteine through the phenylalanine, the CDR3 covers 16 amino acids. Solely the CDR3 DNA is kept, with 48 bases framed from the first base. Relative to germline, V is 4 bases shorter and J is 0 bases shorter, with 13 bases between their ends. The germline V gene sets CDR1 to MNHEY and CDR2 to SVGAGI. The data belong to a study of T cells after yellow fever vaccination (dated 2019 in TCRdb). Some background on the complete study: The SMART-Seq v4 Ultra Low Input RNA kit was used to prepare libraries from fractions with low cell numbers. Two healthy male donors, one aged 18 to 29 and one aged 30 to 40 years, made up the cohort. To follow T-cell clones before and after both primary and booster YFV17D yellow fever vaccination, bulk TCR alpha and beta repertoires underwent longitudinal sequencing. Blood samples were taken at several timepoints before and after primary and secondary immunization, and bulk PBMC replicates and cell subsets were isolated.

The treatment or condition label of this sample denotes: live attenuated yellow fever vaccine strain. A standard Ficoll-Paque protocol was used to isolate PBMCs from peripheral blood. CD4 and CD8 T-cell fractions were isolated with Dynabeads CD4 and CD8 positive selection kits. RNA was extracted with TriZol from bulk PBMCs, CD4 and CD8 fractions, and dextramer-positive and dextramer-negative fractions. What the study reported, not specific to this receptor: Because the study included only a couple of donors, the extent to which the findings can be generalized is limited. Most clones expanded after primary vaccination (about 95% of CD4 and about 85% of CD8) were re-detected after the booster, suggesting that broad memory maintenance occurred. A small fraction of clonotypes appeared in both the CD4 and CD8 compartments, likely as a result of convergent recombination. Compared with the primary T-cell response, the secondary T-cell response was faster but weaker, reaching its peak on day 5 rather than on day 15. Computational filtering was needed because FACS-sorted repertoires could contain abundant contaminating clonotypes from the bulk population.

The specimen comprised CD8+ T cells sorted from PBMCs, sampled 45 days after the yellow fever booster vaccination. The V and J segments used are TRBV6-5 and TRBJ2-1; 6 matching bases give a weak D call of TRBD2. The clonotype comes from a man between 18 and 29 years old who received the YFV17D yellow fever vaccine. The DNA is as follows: TGTGCCAGCAGTTCTAATAGCGGAAGCTCCTACAATGAGCAGTTCTTC. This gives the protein CASSSNSGSSYNEQFF.